This section outlines one T cell receptor (beta chain) sequence together with its context. Its antigen is undetermined. TCRdb's table, derived via immunoSEQ multiplex PCR, lists solely in-frame clones and lacks some. The sample includes over 150,000 clones, approximately 90% of them seen just once. This sample is part of a study of T cell responses to AZD1222 COVID-19 vaccine. Broader study findings: Females made up more of the donors, who were largely white British, and clonal diversity may have come out too low. AZD1222 recipients seropositive at baseline numbered only six. An increase in Spike-specific TCR breadth and depth was observed after two AZD1222 doses. Repertoire sampling occurred only after the peak T cell response.

V gave up 7 bases and J gave up 1 base, with 10 bases separating them. The CDR3 consists of 13 residues. The sequencing used peripheral blood, collected on day 0 of AZD1222 vaccination. The chain carries TRBV12-3 or TRBV12-4 and TRBJ1-1; a weak D match, TRBD1 (5 bases). This sequence was found in an adult in good health. This CDR3 is CASTKTGNTEAFF. DNA of the CDR3: TGTGCCAGCACCAAAACAGGGAACACTGAAGCTTTCTTT.